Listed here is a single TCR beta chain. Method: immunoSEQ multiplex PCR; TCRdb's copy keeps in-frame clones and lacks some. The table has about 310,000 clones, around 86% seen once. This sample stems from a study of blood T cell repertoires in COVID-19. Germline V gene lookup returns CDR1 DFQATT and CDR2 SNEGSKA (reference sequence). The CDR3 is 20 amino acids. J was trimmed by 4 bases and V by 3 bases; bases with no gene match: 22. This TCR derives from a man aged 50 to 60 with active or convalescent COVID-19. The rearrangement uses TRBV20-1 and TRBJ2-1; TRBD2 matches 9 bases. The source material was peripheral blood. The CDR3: CSASNLAGNPLGSAYNEQFF. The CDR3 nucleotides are TGCAGTGCTAGTAACCTAGCGGGAAATCCACTAGGGAGCGCTTACAATGAGCAGTTCTTC.